What follows are 24 T cell receptor beta chains derived from one specimen sequenced in a study of a mutant IDH1 vaccine in newly diagnosed glioma. What these receptors recognize is not known. The time point denotes: week 23, last vaccination. Mutant IDH1 20-mer peptide, at 300 ug, made up each vaccine dose, with topical imiquimod. Measured with immunoSEQ multiplex PCR; TCRdb has only the in-frame clones, and not every one. The table lists tens of thousands of clones, roughly 77% of them singletons. The sequencing used PBMCs, collected from a glioma patient whose treatment included an IDH1 peptide vaccine. The receptors shown here come from a woman in her forties with glioma. Some clones in this sample may be carry-over from other donors' samples.

The rearrangement links TRBV30 to TRBJ1-2, with D possibly being TRBD1 (5 bases). This CDR3 spans 13 amino acids. The germline V and J ends were trimmed by 4 bases and 4 bases, with 13 bases remaining between them. The V gene's germline CDR1 is GTSNPN and CDR2 SVGIG (reference sequence). The CDR3 spells CAWMATGLYGYTF. In DNA, the CDR3 is TGTGCCTGGATGGCAACGGGACTCTATGGCTACACCTTC.

The rearrangement joins TRBV5-6 to TRBJ1-2; D call uncertain. The CDR3 totals 15 residues. Trimming took 3 bases from V and 6 from J, leaving 18 bases between them. From germline, CDR1 is SGHDT and CDR2 YYEEEE. The CDR3 bases are TGTGCCAGCAGCTATGGACCCCAAAAAGGGAATGGCTACACCTTC. This encodes CASSYGPQKGNGYTF.

This sequence joins TRBV20-1 and TRBJ1-2; 7 bases fit TRBD1. Unmatched junction bases numbered 6, after V lost 6 bases and J lost 8 bases. Germline CDR1 is DFQATT and CDR2 is SNEGSKA (reference sequence). The CDR3 length is 11 residues. This CDR3 is CSATTGRGYTF. The CDR3 DNA sequence: TGCAGTGCGACGACAGGGCGAGGCTACACCTTC.

This rearrangement joins TRBV7-9 to TRBJ2-2, with D perhaps TRBD1 or TRBD2 (5 bases each). Germline CDR1 is SEHNR and CDR2 is FQNEAQ (reference sequence). The CDR3 sequence is 14 residues long. V was trimmed by 7 bases and J by 6 bases, leaving 15 bases between them. The DNA of the CDR3 is TGTGCCAGCACAGGGACCACGGTGTCCGGGGAGCTGTTTTTT. Amino acid sequence: CASTGTTVSGELFF.

The chain is built from TRBV5-6 and TRBJ1-4; D remains ambiguous. Per the germline V gene, CDR1 is SGHDT and CDR2 is YYEEEE. V shed 2 bases and J shed 5 bases, with 10 bases lying between them. This CDR3 spans 14 amino acids. CDR3 residues: CASSLDNPNEKLFF. In DNA form, the CDR3 reads TGTGCCAGCAGCTTAGACAACCCGAATGAAAAACTGTTTTTT.

V usage is TRBV30 and J usage is TRBJ1-2, with a weak D call TRBD1 (6 bases). Germline assignment: CDR1 GTSNPN and CDR2 SVGIG (reference sequence). This CDR3 contains 13 residues. Trimming pared 0 bases from V and 4 bases from J, leaving 9 bases between. CDR3 in amino acids: CAWSVRGPYGYTF. CDR3 bases: TGTGCCTGGAGTGTACGGGGGCCCTATGGCTACACCTTC.

The V gene is TRBV28, the J gene TRBJ1-1, with D perhaps TRBD1 (6 bases). Trimming left V 7 bases short and J 0 bases short, with 9 bases between. This CDR3 spans 13 amino acids. Looked up from germline, CDR1 is MDHEN and CDR2 is SYDVKM. DNA of the CDR3: TGTGCCAGCACTTCAGGGGTGAACACTGAAGCTTTCTTT. This codes for CASTSGVNTEAFF.

This clone was detected only once. The chain couples TRBV10-3 to TRBJ2-3; TRBD2 agrees at 9 bases. Per germline, CDR1 ENHRY and CDR2 SYGVKD. V was pared by 3 bases and J by 4 bases, with 8 bases of the junction left unmatched. This CDR3 has 16 amino acids. Written as DNA, the CDR3 is TGTGCCATCAGTGAATCTAGCGGGGCATCAGCAGATACGCAGTATTTT. This sequence encodes CAISESSGASADTQYF.

The chain joins TRBV10-3 to TRBJ2-5; D possibly corresponds to TRBD2 (6 bases). CDR1 ENHRY and CDR2 SYGVKD come from the germline V gene. The CDR3 length is 15 residues. With 0 bases removed from V and 2 bases from J, the gap between germline ends came to 10 bases. CDR3 sequence reads: CAISESAGPQETQYF. The CDR3 coding sequence is TGTGCCATCAGTGAGTCTGCGGGGCCACAAGAGACCCAGTACTTC.

The chain employs TRBV4-3 and TRBJ2-2; D may be TRBD1 (6 bases). The CDR3 is made up of 14 amino acids. The V end lost 0 bases, the J end lost 6 bases, and 8 bases lay between the germline ends. Germline V gives CDR1 LGHNA, CDR2 YSLEER. CDR3 bases: TGCGCCAGCAGCCAAGATCACAGGGCCGGGGAGCTGTTTTTT. This gives the protein CASSQDHRAGELFF.

The genes are TRBV7-2 and TRBJ1-5; D unresolved. The CDR3 contains 12 residues. V dropped 0 bases and J dropped 7 bases, with 4 bases sitting between them. Germline CDR1 and CDR2: SGHTA and FQGNSA. The CDR3, as DNA: TGTGCCAGCAGCTTAGCGCAGCAGCCCCAGCATTTT. It translates to CASSLAQQPQHF.

This clone appeared a few times. V and J are TRBV9 and TRBJ1-1, with a possible D match to TRBD1 (6 bases). The CDR3 runs to 16 residues. The ends were cut back, 0 bases at V and 5 bases at J, with 17 bases in the middle. Per the germline V gene, CDR1 is SGDLS and CDR2 is YYNGEE. In DNA, the CDR3 is TGTGCCAGCAGCGTAGCTACGAGGCCAAGGGGGACTGAAGCTTTCTTT. This translates into CASSVATRPRGTEAFF.

The rearrangement uses TRBV7-2 and TRBJ2-5; D is perhaps TRBD2 (6 bases). The V gene's germline CDR1 is SGHTA and CDR2 FQGNSA. V was cut by 1 base and J by 1 base, with 10 bases left in between. CDR3 length equals 15 residues. CDR3 sequence (DNA): TGTGCCAGCAGCTTAGGGCGGGGCGGCCAAGAGACCCAGTACTTC. Translating gives CASSLGRGGQETQYF.

This clone appeared a single time. V is TRBV5-3 and J is TRBJ2-4, with D uncertain. TRBV5-3 belongs to the ORF category, with a function that is uncertain. V was clipped by 4 bases and J by 4 bases, with 9 bases between them. The CDR3 is 13 residues long. The CDR3 sequence: CARSTDGKNIQYF. Written as DNA, the CDR3 is TGTGCCAGAAGCACGGACGGGAAAAACATTCAGTACTTC.

Here the CDR3 DNA reads TGTGCCAGCAGTGACAAGTCCGGGAACACTGAAGCTTTCTTT. Translated: CASSDKSGNTEAFF. The chain carries TRBV6-1 and TRBJ1-1; no clear D. The CDR3 spans 14 residues. The germline CDR1 and CDR2 sequences are MNHNS and SASEGT. The V gene lost 3 bases and the J gene lost 1 base, with 9 bases spanning the gap.

The rearrangement links TRBV7-2 to TRBJ1-1; unclear D gene. Germline V lookup: CDR1 SGHTA, CDR2 FQGNSA. The CDR3 totals 13 residues. V was clipped by 7 bases and J by 0 bases, with 9 bases between them. CDR3 sequence: CASTFTVNTEAFF. The CDR3 DNA reads as TGTGCCAGCACCTTTACAGTGAACACTGAAGCTTTCTTT.

The genes are TRBV7-3 and TRBJ1-1; TRBD1 is a possible D gene (5 bases). The CDR3 extends over 12 amino acids. Germline V gene data show CDR1 as SGHTA and CDR2 as FQGTGA. V was shortened by 1 base and J by 6 bases, with 6 bases between the two germline ends. The CDR3 region is CASSLRGPEAFF. CDR3 sequence (DNA): TGTGCCAGCAGCTTAAGGGGCCCTGAAGCTTTCTTT.

This chain uses TRBV15 with TRBJ1-5; D gene uncertain. CDR1 LNHNV and CDR2 YYDKDF come from the germline V gene (reference sequence). V was trimmed by 0 bases and J by 9 bases, leaving 6 bases between them. The CDR3 has 12 residues. The DNA of the CDR3 is TGTGCCACCAGCAGAGAAGGCCCGCCCCAGCATTTT. This gives the protein CATSREGPPQHF.

In this sample, this clone turned up a few times. The chain employs TRBV30 and TRBJ2-5; D uncertain. The CDR3 has 14 amino acids. Germline V gives CDR1 GTSNPN, CDR2 SVGIG (reference sequence). V lost 5 bases, J lost 0 bases, and 13 bases lay in between. The chain's CDR3 is CAWGPAADQETQYF. The CDR3 DNA follows: TGTGCCTGGGGCCCCGCGGCGGACCAAGAGACCCAGTACTTC.

In DNA form, the CDR3 reads TGTGCCAGCAGCCGCGACCTGAATTGGTACAATGAGCAGTTCTTC. This codes for CASSRDLNWYNEQFF. The V call is TRBV7-2, the J call TRBJ2-1; no firm D call. V gave up 5 bases and J gave up 4 bases, with 15 bases separating them. The CDR3 sequence is 15 residues long. Looked up from germline, CDR1 is SGHTA and CDR2 is FQGNSA.

V usage is TRBV11-2 and J usage is TRBJ1-3; D remains ambiguous. Germline loops: CDR1 SGHAT, CDR2 FQNNGV. The V end was cut by 1 base, the J end by 4 bases, with 8 bases between. The CDR3 consists of 14 residues. CDR3 nucleotides: TGTGCCAGCAGCTTAGTTCTCTTGGGAAACACCATATATTTT. Its translation: CASSLVLLGNTIYF.

The chain recombines TRBV29-1 with TRBJ1-5; no clear D. CDR1 is SQVTM and CDR2 is ANQGSEA in the germline V gene. The length of the CDR3 is 13 residues. With 4 bases removed from V and 0 bases from J, the gap between germline ends came to 7 bases. CDR3 nucleotide sequence: TGCAGCGTTGGGACTTCTAGCAATCAGCCCCAGCATTTT. Amino acid sequence: CSVGTSSNQPQHF.

V gene TRBV7-2 combines with J gene TRBJ1-3; D gene unclear. The CDR3 contains 14 residues. The V gene lost 1 base and the J gene lost 4 bases, with 8 bases spanning the gap. Germline assignment: CDR1 SGHTA and CDR2 FQGNSA. For the CDR3, the DNA is TGTGCCAGCAGCTTAGGGGCTGGCGGAAACACCATATATTTT. It is translated as CASSLGAGGNTIYF.

The chain has TRBV20-1 and TRBJ2-2, with a weak D call TRBD1 (6 bases). V gave up 6 bases and J gave up 7 bases, with 9 bases separating them. Germline V gene lookup returns CDR1 DFQATT and CDR2 SNEGSKA (reference sequence). CDR3 size: 11 residues. The chain's CDR3 is CSARGLGELFF. The CDR3 nucleotides are TGCAGTGCCAGGGGCCTCGGGGAGCTGTTTTTT.